This T cell receptor (beta chain) was captured in a study of cytomegalovirus exposure and HLA in healthy donors. Study as a whole: Out of around 360 genotyped donors, roughly 78% belonged to the Caucasian-associated ancestry cluster.

Both 60 Vbeta primers and 13 Jbeta primers went into the PCR. Clones were sequenced by immunoSEQ multiplex PCR, and TCRdb holds only the in-frame ones, with some missing. The sample lists fewer than 200,000 clones, roughly 87% seen once, with about 0.24% in the top ten. Remarks on this clone: Its specificity is unknown.

The CDR3 spans 15 residues. The V gene lost 1 base and the J gene lost 3 bases, with 10 bases spanning the gap. Germline CDR1 reads MNHNS; CDR2 reads SASEGT. Overall study findings and caveats: A few CMV-associated chains were confirmed in vitro to be specific for CMV antigens. Accurate prediction of most subjects' HLA-A and HLA-B alleles from TCR beta sequences was reported.

This chain uses TRBV6-1 with TRBJ1-3; D remains ambiguous. The sample taken for sequencing was PBMCs. The receptor comes from a girl less than two years old in good health and CMV-seronegative. The CDR3 loop is CASSEEEGSGNTIYF. The CDR3 DNA follows: TGTGCCAGCAGTGAAGAAGAGGGCAGTGGAAACACCATATATTTT.